Following are 16 T cell receptor beta chains from one sample sequenced in a study of beta chain features in type 1 diabetes. Notes on the study in general: When Type 1 diabetes patients were examined, their TCRB CDR3s proved moderately but significantly shorter in all four CD4+ subsets.

No antigens are known for them. Since all of the isolated RNA was reverse transcribed, expressed TCRB transcripts were what got sequenced. Using immunoSEQ multiplex PCR, the repertoire was profiled, and TCRdb retains in-frame clones only, with some absent. The data show 400,000 or so clones, roughly 13% seen once. The sample was naive CD4+ T cells from blood. The receptor source for this set is a young woman with type 1 diabetes.

This clone was picked up a small number of times. The chain joins TRBV2 to TRBJ2-5; D is possibly TRBD2 (7 bases). The V end lost 5 bases, the J end lost 4 bases, and 11 bases lay between the germline ends. The CDR3 loop spans 13 amino acids. Germline assignment: CDR1 SNHLY and CDR2 FYNNEI. The CDR3 reads CASSSRGGETQYF. CDR3 DNA: TGTGCCAGCAGTTCGAGGGGGGGAGAGACCCAGTACTTC.

The genes are TRBV29-1 and TRBJ2-7, with D possibly matching TRBD1 (6 bases). This CDR3 is 15 amino acids long. Between the trimmed V and J ends, which lost 7 bases and 1 base, there was a span of 20 bases. Germline lookup yields CDR1 SQVTM and CDR2 ANQGSEA. The CDR3 is CSARLQGEASYEQYF. CDR3 nucleotides: TGCAGCGCCCGGCTACAGGGCGAGGCGTCCTACGAGCAGTACTTC.

This clone was observed a handful of times. Sequence at one end of the junction differs from germline and may be a read error. J is TRBJ1-2 and V is TRBV28; the match to TRBD1 covers 9 bases. CDR1 and CDR2 from the germline V gene are MDHEN and SYDVKM. There are 14 residues in the CDR3. CDR3 coding DNA: TGTGCCAGCAGACGCCGGGACAGGGCCGATGGCCACACCTTC. Protein product: CASRRRDRADGHTF.

The rearrangement uses TRBV7-9 and TRBJ2-1, with 10 bases aligning to TRBD2. The ends lost 3 bases at V and 10 bases at J; junction bases unmatched: 12. Germline CDR1 reads SEHNR; CDR2 reads FQNEAQ (reference sequence). The CDR3 runs 16 residues. CDR3 sequence: CASSFKSAGGPFEQFF. The CDR3 region has the DNA TGTGCCAGCAGCTTTAAGTCAGCGGGAGGGCCATTCGAGCAGTTCTTC.

The chain recombines TRBV14 with TRBJ2-3; D perhaps matches TRBD2 (5 bases). CDR3 size: 13 residues. Germline CDR1 is SGHDN and CDR2 is FVKESK. Trimming took 0 bases from V and 7 from J, leaving 8 bases between them. DNA for the CDR3: TGTGCCAGCAGCCAAGACGGGGTGAATACGCAGTATTTT. Its translation is CASSQDGVNTQYF.

The chain is built from TRBV9 and TRBJ2-7, with TRBD2 matching 7 bases. Germline-derived CDR1 and CDR2 are SGDLS and YYNGEE. There are 14 residues in the CDR3. Unmatched junction bases numbered 7, after V lost 2 bases and J lost 5 bases. This CDR3 is CASSVSGRFNEQYF. CDR3 DNA sequence: TGTGCCAGCAGCGTGTCCGGGAGGTTCAACGAGCAGTACTTC.

This clone was found a few times. The V gene is TRBV28, the J gene TRBJ2-7; D is perhaps TRBD1 (6 bases). The CDR3 loop spans 14 amino acids. Trimming took 2 bases from V and 3 from J, leaving 11 bases between them. Germline V gene data show CDR1 as MDHEN and CDR2 as SYDVKM. CDR3: CASSLGDKYYEQYF. Here the CDR3 DNA reads TGTGCCAGCAGTTTAGGGGACAAATACTACGAGCAGTACTTC.

The rearrangement joins TRBV5-5 to TRBJ2-2; D may be TRBD2 (5 bases). Germline V gene lookup returns CDR1 SGHKS and CDR2 YYEKEE (reference sequence). The length of the CDR3 is 15 residues. The ends were cut back, 0 bases at V and 5 bases at J, with 11 bases in the middle. In nucleotides, the CDR3 is TGTGCCAGCAGCTTGGTGGGAGAGGGTACCGGGGAGCTGTTTTTT. Its translation is CASSLVGEGTGELFF. Based on the CDR3 plus reference TRBV5-5 and TRBJ2-2, the full variable domain is DAGVTQSPTHLIKTRGQQVTLRCSPISGHKSVSWYQQVLGQGPQFIFQYYEKEERGRGNFPDRFSARQFPNYSSELNVNALLLGDSALYLCASSLVGEGTGELFFGEGSRLTVL.

The chain employs TRBV11-1 and TRBJ2-1, with 8 nucleotides matching TRBD1. Per the germline V gene, CDR1 is SGHAT and CDR2 is FQDESV (reference sequence). J lost 8 bases, V lost 8 bases, and 17 bases had no gene match. This CDR3 comprises 16 residues. In DNA form, the CDR3 reads TGTGCCAGCGGTCGCCTAGGACAGGGTGTGGTCGATGAGCAGTTCTTC. Its translation is CASGRLGQGVVDEQFF.

This sequence joins TRBV9 and TRBJ2-1, with a tentative D call TRBD1 (6 bases). CDR1 SGDLS and CDR2 YYNGEE come from the germline V gene. This CDR3 has 16 amino acids. V was pared by 3 bases and J by 7 bases, with 20 bases between. CDR3 coding DNA: TGTGCCAGCAGCGCGACGGAAGGACAGTTTGGGAATGAGCAGTTCTTC. It codes for CASSATEGQFGNEQFF.

This clone was counted between two and nine times. This chain links TRBV20-1 with TRBJ1-2; D gene unclear. CDR3 length: 11 residues. CDR1 is DFQATT, CDR2 SNEGSKA, per germline (reference sequence). CDR3 sequence (DNA): TGCAGCGGAAGTCCAGGCTATGGCTACACCTTC. Translation: CSGSPGYGYTF.

There are a few counts of this clone. The rearrangement joins TRBV4-3 to TRBJ1-3; tentatively, D is TRBD1 (6 bases). Per the germline V gene, CDR1 is LGHNA and CDR2 is YSLEER. The CDR3 sequence is 16 residues long. V lost 0 bases and J 4 bases, leaving 13 bases between the germline ends. The CDR3 reads CASSQDTRGFGNTIYF. The CDR3 coding sequence is TGCGCCAGCAGCCAAGACACCAGGGGCTTCGGAAACACCATATATTTT.

This clone has a handful of counts. This chain uses TRBV6-5 with TRBJ1-2; unclear D gene. CDR3 length: 14 amino acids. Trimming took 2 bases from V and 5 from J, leaving 12 bases between them. Germline-derived CDR1 and CDR2 are MNHEY and SVGAGI. The CDR3 loop reads CASSYLSGPYGYTF. Written as DNA, the CDR3 is TGTGCCAGCAGTTACCTGAGTGGGCCTTATGGCTACACCTTC.

The table lists this clone with a few counts. The chain has TRBV4-3 and TRBJ2-3; 8 nucleotides line up with TRBD2. The junction had 9 bases not matched to a gene; V was cut back by 3 bases and J by 1 base. This CDR3 spans 17 amino acids. Germline V gives CDR1 LGHNA, CDR2 YSLEER. The CDR3 nucleotides read TGCGCCAGCAGCCAGAGCGGGGGAATAGGCGGCACAGATACGCAGTATTTT. Translation: CASSQSGGIGGTDTQYF.

In its sample, this clone was seen a few times. V usage is TRBV7-2 and J usage is TRBJ2-3, with D perhaps TRBD2 (6 bases). The germline V and J ends were trimmed by 2 bases and 6 bases, with 21 bases remaining between them. From germline, CDR1 is SGHTA and CDR2 FQGNSA. The CDR3 is 17 amino acids. CDR3 in DNA: TGTGCCAGCAGCTTATCCCTATGGCCAGGCCTAGCGGATACGCAGTATTTT. Translating it yields CASSLSLWPGLADTQYF.

The V and J genes are TRBV11-1 and TRBJ2-3, with D unclear. The CDR3 is 13 amino acids. Germline V gene lookup returns CDR1 SGHAT and CDR2 FQDESV (reference sequence). Trimming removed 5 bases from V and 1 base from J, with 7 bases in between. The CDR3 DNA follows: TGTGCCAGCAGCAATTATCGCACAGATACGCAGTATTTT. This encodes CASSNYRTDTQYF.